One and the same sample provided the 24 T cell receptor beta chains below, sequenced in a study of cytomegalovirus exposure and HLA in healthy donors. The PCR was carried out with 60 Vbeta primers and 13 Jbeta primers. TCRdb keeps only in-frame clones here, not all; method: immunoSEQ multiplex PCR. This sample has about 120,000 clones; around 77% occur once, and the top ten carry roughly 11%. The sequenced material came from PBMCs. These receptors all stem from a man aged 35-49 years in good health and CMV-seropositive.

This chain joins TRBV7-9 and TRBJ2-1; 8 bases match TRBD2. The V segment lost 8 bases and the J segment 2 bases; nucleotides outside the gene matches: 8. The CDR3 sequence is 15 residues long. The germline V gene has CDR1 SEHNR and CDR2 FQNEAQ (reference sequence). In DNA, the CDR3 is TGTGCCAGCCGACCCACTAGCGGCGCCTACAATGAGCAGTTCTTC. As protein: CASRPTSGAYNEQFF.

This clone was counted between two and nine times. The rearrangement uses TRBV2 and TRBJ2-1; perhaps TRBD1 as D (5 bases). V gave up 1 base and J gave up 13 bases, with 17 bases separating them. This CDR3 contains 14 residues. Germline V gene data show CDR1 as SNHLY and CDR2 as FYNNEI. CDR3 protein: CASSEETGWGNQFF. In nucleotides, the CDR3 is TGTGCCAGCAGTGAAGAAACAGGCTGGGGAAATCAGTTCTTC.

The CDR3 nucleotides read TGTGCCTGGACAAAGGGGGCCAGCTCCTACAATGAGCAGTTCTTC. Protein product: CAWTKGASSYNEQFF. This rearrangement joins TRBV30 to TRBJ2-1; 7 bases are a match to TRBD1. V was clipped by 4 bases and J by 0 bases; unmatched bases: 6. Germline V gene sequence: CDR1 GTSNPN, CDR2 SVGIG (reference sequence). The CDR3 is 15 amino acids.

This clone was counted once. The gene calls are TRBV27 and TRBJ2-1; 9 bases line up with TRBD1. In germline, CDR1 is MNHEY, CDR2 SMNVEV (reference sequence). The CDR3 consists of 16 residues. J was trimmed by 4 bases and V by 2 bases; bases with no gene match: 6. The CDR3 nucleotides are TGTGCCAGCAGTTTAGCCGGGACAGGGTATTACAATGAGCAGTTCTTC. Translating it yields CASSLAGTGYYNEQFF.

This chain connects TRBV15 to TRBJ2-1, with D unclear. From germline, CDR1 is LNHNV and CDR2 YYDKDF (reference sequence). The CDR3 runs to 16 residues. Trimming left V 1 base short and J 0 bases short, with 10 bases between. CDR3 sequence (DNA): TGTGCCACCAGCAGAGGCGACATCGGCTCCTACAATGAGCAGTTCTTC. This sequence encodes CATSRGDIGSYNEQFF.

This clone was seen a single time. This chain joins TRBV7-9 and TRBJ1-2, with D hard to call. V gave up 0 bases and J gave up 4 bases, with 9 bases separating them. Per the germline V gene, CDR1 is SEHNR and CDR2 is FQNEAQ (reference sequence). The CDR3 loop spans 14 amino acids. CDR3 bases: TGTGCCAGCAGCTTAGCGAGGCAGATCTATGGCTACACCTTC. It is translated as CASSLARQIYGYTF.

The chain links TRBV5-1 to TRBJ1-6; the match to TRBD1 covers 11 bases. CDR1 is SGHRS and CDR2 is YFSETQ in the germline V gene. J gave up 3 bases and V 4 bases, and 6 bases lay outside the gene matches. The CDR3 contains 17 residues. The CDR3 loop is CASSQRDRGIYNSPLHF. CDR3 DNA sequence: TGCGCCAGCAGCCAACGGGACAGGGGGATCTATAATTCACCCCTCCACTTT.

V is TRBV7-9 and J is TRBJ1-3; tentative D call: TRBD1 (6 bases). This CDR3 is built from 16 residues. The V end lost 6 bases, the J end lost 3 bases, and 18 bases lay between the germline ends. Germline CDR1 SEHNR, CDR2 FQNEAQ (reference sequence). CDR3 nucleotides: TGTGCCAGCAGGATAGGGGGGGCGCGAAGTGGAAACACCATATATTTT. It encodes CASRIGGARSGNTIYF. The full variable domain, in which reference TRBV7-9 and TRBJ1-3 provide the parts outside the CDR3, is DTGVSQNPRHKITKRGQNVTFRCDPISEHNRLYWYRQTLGQGPEFLTYFQNEAQLEKSRLLSDRFSAERPKGSFSTLEIQRTEQGDSAMYLCASRIGGARSGNTIYFGEGSWLTVV.

This chain links TRBV9 with TRBJ2-7; 7 bases are a match to TRBD1. Germline CDR1 and CDR2: SGDLS and YYNGEE. With V trimmed by 3 bases and J by 0 bases, 9 bases remained unmatched. The CDR3 loop spans 16 amino acids. In nucleotides, the CDR3 is TGTGCCAGCAGCGCGTTGGGGGACAGAAACTCCTACGAGCAGTACTTC. It yields the protein CASSALGDRNSYEQYF.

The gene calls are TRBV6-1 and TRBJ2-7, with no clear D. The V end was cut by 7 bases, the J end by 3 bases, with 13 bases between. Germline loops: CDR1 MNHNS, CDR2 SASEGT. CDR3 size: 13 residues. For the CDR3, the DNA is TGTGCCAGCACCAGGTTGGTCGGCTACGAGCAGTACTTC. Translation: CASTRLVGYEQYF.

The rearrangement joins TRBV13 to TRBJ2-7; 8 bases match TRBD1. This CDR3 contains 14 residues. Germline V gene lookup returns CDR1 PRHDT and CDR2 FYEKMQ (reference sequence). J was trimmed by 5 bases and V by 1 base; bases with no gene match: 4. The CDR3 DNA sequence: TGTGCCAGCAGCTTAGTTGGACAGGGACACGAGCAGTACTTC. Protein: CASSLVGQGHEQYF.

V is TRBV14 and J is TRBJ2-3, with a weak D call TRBD1 (5 bases). The V gene lost 0 bases and the J gene lost 2 bases, with 15 bases spanning the gap. Germline lookup yields CDR1 SGHDN and CDR2 FVKESK. The CDR3 is 17 amino acids. CDR3 bases: TGTGCCAGCAGCCAAGATTGGGAAGCCAGGGCCACAGATACGCAGTATTTT. Encoded protein: CASSQDWEARATDTQYF.

V is TRBV7-9 and J is TRBJ2-2; D is perhaps TRBD1 (5 bases). This CDR3 comprises 15 residues. Germline V lookup: CDR1 SEHNR, CDR2 FQNEAQ (reference sequence). V was trimmed by 4 bases and J by 4 bases, leaving 13 bases between them. In nucleotides, the CDR3 is TGTGCCAGCAGCTCGCGGCAGGGCGGCACCGGGGAGCTGTTTTTT. It codes for CASSSRQGGTGELFF.

This chain connects TRBV9 to TRBJ2-2; the D is unclear. Germline CDR1 is SGDLS and CDR2 is YYNGEE. V lost 2 bases, J lost 6 bases, and 8 bases lay in between. The CDR3 is 13 amino acids. CDR3 sequence reads: CASSVLASGELFF. The CDR3 DNA is TGTGCCAGCAGCGTTCTGGCTTCCGGGGAGCTGTTTTTT.

This chain links TRBV5-1 with TRBJ2-4; 7 nucleotides agree with TRBD2. Per the germline V gene, CDR1 is SGHRS and CDR2 is YFSETQ. The CDR3 is made up of 16 amino acids. The V gene end was trimmed by 2 bases and the J gene end by 1 base; junction bases not matched to a gene: 6. The CDR3 nucleotides read TGCGCCAGCAGCTTTAACGGGGGGAGCGCCAAAAACATTCAGTACTTC. Its translation: CASSFNGGSAKNIQYF.

In its sample, this clone was seen a few times. Here the CDR3 reads CASSPLGGEGTEAFF. CDR3 DNA sequence: TGTGCCAGCTCACCACTCGGGGGTGAGGGCACTGAAGCTTTCTTT. This chain joins TRBV18 and TRBJ1-1; tentatively, D is TRBD1 (5 bases). Germline assignment: CDR1 KGHSH and CDR2 LQKENI. The CDR3 length is 15 residues. V lost 1 base and J lost 4, with 13 bases in between.

The CDR3 protein is CASSLQGGGYTF. The CDR3, as DNA: TGTGCCAGCAGTTTGCAGGGTGGCGGCTACACCTTC. The chain has TRBV28 and TRBJ1-2; D is possibly TRBD1 (5 bases). The CDR3 is 12 amino acids. Per germline, CDR1 MDHEN and CDR2 SYDVKM. Trimming stripped 3 bases from V and 8 bases from J, with 10 bases between.

V gene TRBV5-1 combines with J gene TRBJ1-5; D gene unclear. The CDR3 extends over 15 amino acids. Germline assignment: CDR1 SGHRS and CDR2 YFSETQ. V dropped 0 bases and J dropped 0 bases, with 7 bases sitting between them. The CDR3 is CASSLGGNSNQPQHF. The CDR3 nucleotides are TGCGCCAGCAGCTTGGGCGGGAATAGCAATCAGCCCCAGCATTTT.

The chain combines TRBV4-2 with TRBJ2-7; TRBD1 matches 11 bases. CDR3 length: 15 amino acids. From germline, CDR1 is LGHNA and CDR2 YNFKEQ. V lost 3 bases and J lost 4; bases outside the gene matches: 5. CDR3 nucleotide sequence: TGTGCCAGCAGCCACAGGACAGGGGGCGTTTACGAGCAGTACTTC. It translates to CASSHRTGGVYEQYF.

This clone was detected once. The J gene is TRBJ2-3, the V gene TRBV27, with D tentatively TRBD2 (6 bases). Germline values: CDR1 MNHEY, CDR2 SMNVEV (reference sequence). The V gene lost 3 bases and the J gene lost 4 bases, with 20 bases spanning the gap. This CDR3 region has 17 residues. The CDR3 coding sequence is TGTGCCAGCAGTTTCAGCGTTGGGACTCCCTTACCAGATACGCAGTATTTT. Protein: CASSFSVGTPLPDTQYF.

The chain carries TRBV28 and TRBJ1-4; D unclear. The CDR3 is 17 residues long. V dropped 3 bases and J dropped 5 bases, with 19 bases sitting between them. The germline V gene has CDR1 MDHEN and CDR2 SYDVKM. This CDR3 reads CASSFFPLWAGNEKLFF. The CDR3 nucleotides read TGTGCCAGCAGTTTTTTTCCTTTATGGGCGGGGAATGAAAAACTGTTTTTT. Variable domain in full (rest from reference TRBV28 and TRBJ1-4): DVKVTQSSRYLVKRTGEKVFLECVQDMDHENMFWYRQDPGLGLRLIYFSYDVKMKEKGDIPEGYSVSREKKERFSLILESASTNQTSMYLCASSFFPLWAGNEKLFFGSGTQLSVL.

This rearrangement joins TRBV6-5 to TRBJ1-1, with 7 nucleotides matching TRBD1. The ends lost 3 bases at V and 6 bases at J; junction bases unmatched: 10. CDR3 length: 15 residues. Germline CDR1 reads MNHEY; CDR2 reads SVGAGI. The CDR3 reads CASSYTYRGSAEAFF. The CDR3 coding sequence is TGTGCCAGCAGTTATACCTACAGGGGCTCGGCTGAAGCTTTCTTT.

This clone occurred once. This chain connects TRBV28 to TRBJ2-7, with 11 bases identical to TRBD1. Trimming cost V 7 bases and J 3 bases; bases outside gene matches: 8. CDR1 is MDHEN, CDR2 SYDVKM, per germline. The CDR3 has 15 residues. Here the CDR3 DNA reads TGTGCCAGCACCGGACCCGGGACAGGGGGCTACGAGCAGTACTTC. Its protein is CASTGPGTGGYEQYF.

This chain joins TRBV9 and TRBJ1-6, with D unresolved. This CDR3 region has 13 residues. Between the trimmed V and J ends, which lost 0 bases and 8 bases, there was a span of 6 bases. Per the germline V gene, CDR1 is SGDLS and CDR2 is YYNGEE. The CDR3 is CASSVVVDSPLHF. Here the CDR3 DNA reads TGTGCCAGCAGCGTAGTAGTAGATTCACCCCTCCACTTT.